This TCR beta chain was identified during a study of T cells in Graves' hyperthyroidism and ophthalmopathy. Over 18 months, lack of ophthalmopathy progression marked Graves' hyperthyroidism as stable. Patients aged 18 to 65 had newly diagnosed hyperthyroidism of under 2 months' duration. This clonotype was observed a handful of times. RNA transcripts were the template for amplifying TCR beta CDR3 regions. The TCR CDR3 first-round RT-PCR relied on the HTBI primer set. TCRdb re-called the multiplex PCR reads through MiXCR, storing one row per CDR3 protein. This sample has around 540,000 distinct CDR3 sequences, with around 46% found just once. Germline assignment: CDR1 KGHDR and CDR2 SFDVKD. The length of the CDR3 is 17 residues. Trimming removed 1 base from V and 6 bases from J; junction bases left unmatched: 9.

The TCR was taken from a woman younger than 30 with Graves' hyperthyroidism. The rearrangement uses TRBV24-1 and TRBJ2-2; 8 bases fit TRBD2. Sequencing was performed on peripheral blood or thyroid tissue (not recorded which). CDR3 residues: CATSDLRAGEAPGELFF. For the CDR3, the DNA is TGTGCCACCAGTGATTTACGAGCGGGAGAAGCGCCCGGGGAGCTGTTTTTT.